This T cell receptor beta chain stems from a study of blood T cell repertoires in COVID-19. About the research overall: PBMCs, B-cell-depleted T cells, or T cells provided the cDNA or gDNA that made up the material.

The CDR3 runs to 15 residues. The germline V gene has CDR1 MDHEN and CDR2 SYDVKM. V was clipped by 5 bases and J by 7 bases; unmatched bases: 10. In terms of age and location, participants ranged from about 18 to 95 years and lived in about two dozen US areas. Libraries were prepared by immunoSEQ multiplex PCR; TCRdb keeps only in-frame clonotypes and omits some of them. The table shows 200,000 to 250,000 clones, with approximately 86% occurring only once. The chain has TRBV28 and TRBJ2-1; TRBD2 matches at 8 bases. The sequence was obtained from a woman aged 40 to 49 with acute COVID-19. Sequences were obtained from PBMCs or T cells enriched from blood (not recorded which). The CDR3 coding sequence is TGTGCCAGCAGTCGCGCCGGGACTAGGGGGAATGAGCAGTTCTTC. This translates into CASSRAGTRGNEQFF.